This is a list of T cell receptor beta chains from one sample in a study of neoadjuvant nivolumab and ipilimumab in lung cancer. TCRdb's table, derived via immunoSEQ multiplex PCR, lists solely in-frame clones and lacks some. The sample has some 6,900 clones; under 90% are singletons. Sequencing used tumor tissue, obtained after neoadjuvant nivolumab, alone or with ipilimumab, at or shortly before surgery. The receptors here all came from an adult with non-small cell lung cancer. Some clones in this sample may be carry-over from other donors' samples. Each CDR3 is given with its conserved first and last residue. Fields, in order: clone size, D gene, V gene, J gene, CDR3 protein, CDR3 DNA. D genes are given only for firm matches. A row's size may be missing; if present it is once, few, many or a size class.

size: once
D: .
V: TRBV2
J: TRBJ2-4
CDR3: CASSEYIQYF
DNA: TGTGCCAGCAGTGAGTACATTCAGTACTTC

size: once
D: TRBD2
V: TRBV4-3
J: TRBJ2-3
CDR3: CASSPSGLADGDTQYF
DNA: TGCGCCAGCAGCCCTTCCGGACTAGCGGACGGAGATACGCAGTATTTT

size: .
D: TRBD2
V: TRBV27
J: TRBJ2-1
CDR3: CASSQLGLAGGPGSNEQFF
DNA: TGTGCCAGCAGTCAACTTGGGCTAGCGGGAGGGCCAGGGAGCAATGAGCAGTTCTTC

size: .
D: .
V: TRBV6-6
J: TRBJ2-3
CDR3: CASSYEGTDTQYF
DNA: TGTGCCAGCAGTTACGAGGGGACAGATACGCAGTATTTT

size: once
D: TRBD2
V: TRBV6-1
J: TRBJ2-2
CDR3: CASSVKAGFTGELFF
DNA: TGTGCCAGCAGTGTAAAAGCGGGGTTCACCGGGGAGCTGTTTTTT

size: .
D: .
V: TRBV9
J: TRBJ2-3
CDR3: CASSLKDTQYF
DNA: TGTGCCAGCAGCCTTAAAGATACGCAGTATTTT

size: .
D: .
V: TRBV19
J: TRBJ2-2
CDR3: CASSLSGSGELFF
DNA: TGTGCCAGTAGTCTATCAGGGTCCGGGGAGCTGTTTTTT

size: .
D: .
V: TRBV5-6
J: TRBJ2-7
CDR3: CASSLSGSSYEQYF
DNA: TGTGCCAGCAGCTTGAGCGGAAGCTCCTACGAGCAGTACTTC

size: .
D: TRBD1
V: TRBV6-5
J: TRBJ2-7
CDR3: CASSSTGGGYEQYF
DNA: TGTGCCAGCAGTTCCACAGGGGGCGGATACGAGCAGTACTTC

size: once
D: TRBD2
V: TRBV19
J: TRBJ2-1
CDR3: CASSSALSGRGYNEQFF
DNA: TGTGCCAGTAGCTCCGCCCTTAGCGGGAGGGGCTACAATGAGCAGTTCTTC

size: .
D: TRBD2
V: TRBV5-4
J: TRBJ2-7
CDR3: CASSPGESGRAYEQYF
DNA: TGTGCCAGCAGCCCCGGGGAGAGCGGGAGGGCGTACGAGCAGTACTTC

size: .
D: TRBD1
V: TRBV7-7
J: TRBJ2-3
CDR3: CASSLGTGRRDTQYF
DNA: TGTGCTAGCAGCTTAGGGACAGGGAGGAGAGATACGCAGTATTTT

size: .
D: TRBD2
V: TRBV5-1
J: TRBJ2-3
CDR3: CASSLLAGGSRDTQYF
DNA: TGCGCCAGCAGCTTGCTAGCGGGAGGATCTAGGGATACGCAGTATTTT

size: .
D: TRBD2
V: TRBV29-1
J: TRBJ2-1
CDR3: CSVGSAGGSYNEQFF
DNA: TGCAGCGTTGGTTCGGCGGGAGGCTCCTACAATGAGCAGTTCTTC

size: .
D: .
V: TRBV5-5
J: TRBJ2-7
CDR3: CASSLKNEQYF
DNA: TGTGCCAGCAGCTTAAAAAACGAGCAGTACTTC

size: once
D: .
V: TRBV6-5
J: TRBJ1-3
CDR3: CASSYSSQNTIYF
DNA: TGTGCCAGCAGTTACTCGTCCCAAAACACCATATATTTT

size: .
D: .
V: TRBV7-2
J: TRBJ2-7
CDR3: CASSFPRYEQYF
DNA: TGTGCCAGCAGCTTCCCTCGTTACGAGCAGTACTTC

size: .
D: .
V: TRBV4-2
J: TRBJ1-1
CDR3: CATRRGGNTEAFF
DNA: TGTGCCACCCGACGGGGGGGAAACACTGAAGCTTTCTTT

size: once
D: TRBD1
V: TRBV7-7
J: TRBJ2-2
CDR3: CASSRGTHDGELFF
DNA: TGTGCTAGCAGCAGGGGGACCCATGACGGGGAGCTGTTTTTT

size: once
D: .
V: TRBV30
J: TRBJ2-1
CDR3: CAWSGSRLYNEQFF
DNA: TGTGCCTGGAGCGGGAGCCGACTCTACAATGAGCAGTTCTTC

size: .
D: .
V: TRBV5-1
J: TRBJ2-1
CDR3: CASSLTTVNEQFF
DNA: TGCGCCAGCAGCTTGACTACAGTCAATGAGCAGTTCTTC

size: .
D: TRBD2
V: TRBV2
J: TRBJ2-7
CDR3: CASISSRPSGSMHEQYF
DNA: TGTGCCAGCATTTCCTCCCGTCCTAGCGGGAGTATGCACGAGCAGTACTTC

size: few
D: TRBD1
V: TRBV29-1
J: TRBJ2-7
CDR3: CSVRTGSYEQYF
DNA: TGCAGCGTCCGGACAGGGTCCTACGAGCAGTACTTC

size: .
D: .
V: TRBV30
J: TRBJ1-1
CDR3: CASNPGWSTEAFF
DNA: TGTGCCAGCAACCCGGGGTGGAGCACTGAAGCTTTCTTT

size: .
D: TRBD1
V: TRBV15
J: TRBJ2-7
CDR3: CATSRVEGDSSYEQYF
DNA: TGTGCCACCAGCAGAGTCGAGGGGGACAGCTCCTACGAGCAGTACTTC

size: .
D: TRBD2
V: TRBV4-2
J: TRBJ2-7
CDR3: CASSQELRTSGRAVYEQYF
DNA: TGTGCCAGCAGCCAAGAACTGAGGACTAGCGGGAGGGCCGTATACGAGCAGTACTTC

size: .
D: TRBD1
V: TRBV11-1
J: TRBJ1-1
CDR3: CASSLEGQGEAFF
DNA: TGTGCCAGCAGCTTAGAGGGACAGGGTGAAGCTTTCTTT

size: .
D: .
V: TRBV20-1
J: TRBJ2-1
CDR3: CSSRRANEQFF
DNA: TGCAGTTCTCGAAGGGCCAATGAGCAGTTCTTC

size: .
D: TRBD1
V: TRBV5-1
J: TRBJ2-5
CDR3: CASSYRTGVTETQYF
DNA: TGCGCCAGCAGCTATCGGACAGGGGTGACGGAGACCCAGTACTTC

size: .
D: TRBD1
V: TRBV2
J: TRBJ2-5
CDR3: CASSRDSYQETQYF
DNA: TGTGCCAGCAGTCGGGACAGCTACCAAGAGACCCAGTACTTC

size: .
D: .
V: TRBV19
J: TRBJ1-2
CDR3: CASRRGGNYGYTF
DNA: TGTGCCAGTAGAAGAGGGGGGAACTATGGCTACACCTTC

size: .
D: .
V: TRBV5-1
J: TRBJ1-3
CDR3: CASSFGAAGNTIYF
DNA: TGCGCCAGCAGCTTCGGGGCAGCAGGAAACACCATATATTTT

size: .
D: TRBD2
V: TRBV10-2
J: TRBJ2-1
CDR3: CASSEAGVQDNEQFF
DNA: TGCGCCAGCAGTGAGGCGGGAGTGCAGGACAATGAGCAGTTCTTC

size: .
D: TRBD2
V: TRBV6-5
J: TRBJ2-7
CDR3: CASRTSGIGEQYF
DNA: TGTGCCAGCAGGACTAGCGGGATTGGCGAGCAGTACTTC

size: .
D: TRBD2
V: TRBV30
J: TRBJ2-7
CDR3: CAWSPDALLARYYEQYF
DNA: TGTGCCTGGAGTCCCGACGCCTTACTAGCGAGATACTACGAGCAGTACTTC

size: .
D: .
V: TRBV7-6
J: TRBJ1-5
CDR3: CASSAGLNKPQHF
DNA: TGTGCCAGCAGCGCCGGACTGAATAAACCCCAGCATTTT

size: .
D: .
V: TRBV14
J: TRBJ2-7
CDR3: CASSQDPEGTRRSYEQYF
DNA: TGTGCCAGCAGCCAAGATCCTGAGGGGACCCGGCGGTCGTACGAGCAGTACTTC

size: .
D: TRBD1
V: TRBV29-1
J: TRBJ2-2
CDR3: CSSGTVTGELFF
DNA: TGCAGCTCCGGGACAGTCACCGGGGAGCTGTTTTTT

size: .
D: .
V: TRBV9
J: TRBJ1-2
CDR3: CASSVDPGNYGYTF
DNA: TGTGCCAGCAGCGTAGATCCGGGAAACTATGGCTACACCTTC

size: .
D: TRBD1
V: TRBV5-1
J: TRBJ2-6
CDR3: CASSFEGVPGQFMRANVLTF
DNA: TGCGCCAGCAGCTTCGAGGGGGTGCCGGGACAGTTCATGAGGGCCAACGTCCTGACTTTC

size: .
D: .
V: TRBV11-2
J: TRBJ2-7
CDR3: CASSFRYEQYF
DNA: TGTGCCAGCAGCTTCCGTTACGAGCAGTACTTC

size: .
D: TRBD1
V: TRBV6-1
J: TRBJ1-2
CDR3: CASSVGQGAGGYTF
DNA: TGTGCCAGCAGTGTGGGACAGGGGGCGGGTGGCTACACCTTC

size: .
D: .
V: TRBV5-6
J: TRBJ2-7
CDR3: CASSLNVGEQYF
DNA: TGTGCCAGCAGCTTGAATGTGGGCGAGCAGTACTTC

size: .
D: .
V: TRBV7-7
J: TRBJ2-1
CDR3: CASSLHDSTDNEQFF
DNA: TGTGCTAGCAGCTTACATGACTCGACAGACAATGAGCAGTTCTTC

size: .
D: .
V: TRBV5-5
J: TRBJ2-2
CDR3: CASGPTVGVTTGELFF
DNA: TGTGCCAGTGGCCCGACCGTGGGGGTGACCACCGGGGAGCTGTTTTTT

size: .
D: TRBD1
V: TRBV10-3
J: TRBJ2-1
CDR3: CAISDPAGQGVHEQFF
DNA: TGTGCCATCAGTGACCCGGCGGGACAGGGTGTCCATGAGCAGTTCTTC

size: .
D: .
V: TRBV9
J: TRBJ1-5
CDR3: CASSPGTPNSNQPQHF
DNA: TGTGCCAGCAGCCCCGGGACACCTAATAGCAATCAGCCCCAGCATTTT

size: .
D: TRBD1
V: TRBV29-1
J: TRBJ2-2
CDR3: CSGGQRNTGELFF
DNA: TGCAGCGGGGGACAGAGGAACACCGGGGAGCTGTTTTTT

size: .
D: TRBD1
V: TRBV7-8
J: TRBJ1-2
CDR3: CASSPGTGHSGYTF
DNA: TGTGCCAGCAGCCCGGGGACAGGGCATAGTGGCTACACCTTC

size: .
D: .
V: TRBV6-6
J: TRBJ2-3
CDR3: CASRIQVSTDTQYF
DNA: TGTGCCAGCAGGATACAGGTCAGCACAGATACGCAGTATTTT

size: .
D: .
V: TRBV9
J: TRBJ2-7
CDR3: CASSVGPGLREQYF
DNA: TGTGCCAGCAGCGTAGGGCCCGGCCTACGGGAGCAGTACTTC

size: once
D: .
V: TRBV27
J: TRBJ2-7
CDR3: CASSPPGSYEQYF
DNA: TGTGCCAGCAGCCCTCCCGGGAGCTACGAGCAGTACTTC

size: .
D: .
V: TRBV20-1
J: TRBJ1-1
CDR3: CSVRMNTEAFF
DNA: TGCAGTGTCCGGATGAACACTGAAGCTTTCTTT

size: .
D: .
V: TRBV2
J: TRBJ2-1
CDR3: CASSESLAVVNEQFF
DNA: TGTGCCAGCAGTGAATCACTAGCCGTCGTCAATGAGCAGTTCTTC